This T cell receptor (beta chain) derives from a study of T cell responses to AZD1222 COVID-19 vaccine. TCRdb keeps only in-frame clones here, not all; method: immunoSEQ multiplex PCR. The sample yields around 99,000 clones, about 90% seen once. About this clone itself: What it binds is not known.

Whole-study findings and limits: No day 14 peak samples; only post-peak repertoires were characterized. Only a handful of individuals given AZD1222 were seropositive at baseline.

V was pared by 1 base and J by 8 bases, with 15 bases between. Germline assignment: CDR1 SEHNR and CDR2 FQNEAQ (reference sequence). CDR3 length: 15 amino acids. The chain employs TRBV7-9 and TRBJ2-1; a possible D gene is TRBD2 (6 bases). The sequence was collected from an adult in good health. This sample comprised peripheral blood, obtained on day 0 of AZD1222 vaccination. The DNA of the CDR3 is TGTGCCAGCAGCTTAGGGGACTCCACCTTTGATGAGCAGTTCTTC. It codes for CASSLGDSTFDEQFF.